The rows below give T cell receptor beta chains drawn from one sample of a study of shared clonotypes between healthy human individuals. The method was immunoSEQ multiplex PCR; TCRdb's version includes in-frame clones alone and lacks a portion of them. The table lists over a million clones, approximately 78% of them singletons. The material sequenced was memory CD4+ T cells from PBMCs. The receptors were sampled from a man aged 18 to 30 in good health. Some clones in this sample may be carry-over from other donors' samples. Each CDR3 is given with its conserved first and last residue. D genes are given only for firm matches. For some rows the clone size is stated as once, few or many, or as a class when expanded; others skip it.

cdr3_nt: TGTGCCAGCAGCTTGGACAGGTGGGATGAAAAACTGTTTTTT
cdr3_aa: CASSLDRWDEKLFF
v_call: TRBV7-9
cdr3_length: 14
j_call: TRBJ1-4
clone_size: NA
d_call: TRBD1

cdr3_nt: TGTGCCAGCAGTTTGGGGGGGAAAAACATTCAGTACTTC
cdr3_aa: CASSLGGKNIQYF
v_call: TRBV28
cdr3_length: 13
j_call: TRBJ2-4
clone_size: few
d_call: TRBD2

cdr3_nt: TGCGCCAGCAGCTACGGGACTAGCGGGAGGGTAGCCAAAAACATTCAGTACTTC
cdr3_aa: CASSYGTSGRVAKNIQYF
v_call: TRBV5-1
cdr3_length: 18
j_call: TRBJ2-4
clone_size: NA
d_call: TRBD2

cdr3_nt: TGTGCCAGCAGTTTCCGGCCCGACGGCCGTCGCAATGGCTACACCTTC
cdr3_aa: CASSFRPDGRRNGYTF
v_call: TRBV27
cdr3_length: 16
j_call: TRBJ1-2
clone_size: NA
d_call: NA

cdr3_nt: TGTGCCAGCAGCTTGTTGAGCGGCCGCACAGATACGCAGTATTTT
cdr3_aa: CASSLLSGRTDTQYF
v_call: TRBV7-2
cdr3_length: 15
j_call: TRBJ2-3
clone_size: NA
d_call: NA

cdr3_nt: TGTGCCAGCAGTCCCCCCGGGCGGATCTCTGGAAACACCATATATTTT
cdr3_aa: CASSPPGRISGNTIYF
v_call: TRBV28
cdr3_length: 16
j_call: TRBJ1-3
clone_size: NA
d_call: NA

cdr3_nt: TGTGCCAGCAGCTCGCCGGGGTCCAGAGATCAGCCCCAGCATTTT
cdr3_aa: CASSSPGSRDQPQHF
v_call: TRBV7-9
cdr3_length: 15
j_call: TRBJ1-5
clone_size: NA
d_call: NA

cdr3_nt: TGTGCCAGCAGCTTGGACGGGAGGGAAGAGACCCAGTACTTC
cdr3_aa: CASSLDGREETQYF
v_call: TRBV5-4
cdr3_length: 14
j_call: TRBJ2-5
clone_size: NA
d_call: TRBD2

cdr3_nt: TGCGCCAGCAGTTCTGGTAGGGGAGCGCGAAACACCATATATTTT
cdr3_aa: CASSSGRGARNTIYF
v_call: TRBV5-1
cdr3_length: 15
j_call: TRBJ1-3
clone_size: NA
d_call: NA

cdr3_nt: TGTGCCAGCAGCCCGGGGGGTTCGGCTCCCGGCTACACCTTC
cdr3_aa: CASSPGGSAPGYTF
v_call: TRBV5-5
cdr3_length: 14
j_call: TRBJ1-2
clone_size: NA
d_call: NA

cdr3_nt: TGTGCCAGCAGCTTTACCCCGGGACTAGCCAATGAGCAGTTCTTC
cdr3_aa: CASSFTPGLANEQFF
v_call: TRBV7-3
cdr3_length: 15
j_call: TRBJ2-1
clone_size: NA
d_call: TRBD2

cdr3_nt: TGTGCCAGCAGCCCGCGGGACCGCTTCTACGAGCAGTACTTC
cdr3_aa: CASSPRDRFYEQYF
v_call: TRBV7-2
cdr3_length: 14
j_call: TRBJ2-7
clone_size: NA
d_call: NA

cdr3_nt: TGTGCCAGCAGTGAAGTGGAACAGGTGATCTACGAGCAGTACTTC
cdr3_aa: CASSEVEQVIYEQYF
v_call: TRBV2
cdr3_length: 15
j_call: TRBJ2-7
clone_size: NA
d_call: NA

cdr3_nt: TGCACCAGCAGCCGTCGCCGACAGGGGGATAATCCCTACGAGCAGTACTTC
cdr3_aa: CTSSRRRQGDNPYEQYF
v_call: TRBV1
cdr3_length: 17
j_call: TRBJ2-7
clone_size: NA
d_call: NA

cdr3_nt: TGTGCCAGCAGTTTCCGGCAGGGTCTCGTCTTCGATCATCAGCCCCAGCATTTT
cdr3_aa: CASSFRQGLVFDHQPQHF
v_call: TRBV28
cdr3_length: 18
j_call: TRBJ1-5
clone_size: NA
d_call: NA

cdr3_nt: TGTGCCAGCAGGAGGGACTCAGCAGGTGAGCAGTTCTTC
cdr3_aa: CASRRDSAGEQFF
v_call: TRBV2
cdr3_length: 13
j_call: TRBJ2-1
clone_size: NA
d_call: NA

cdr3_nt: TGTGCCAGCATAGTGGGGAACACCGGGGAGCTGTTTTTT
cdr3_aa: CASIVGNTGELFF
v_call: TRBV28
cdr3_length: 13
j_call: TRBJ2-2
clone_size: NA
d_call: NA

cdr3_nt: TGTGCCAGCAGCGTAGCCAGACTAGCGCAGGGGGAGCTGTTTTTT
cdr3_aa: CASSVARLAQGELFF
v_call: TRBV9
cdr3_length: 15
j_call: TRBJ2-2
clone_size: few
d_call: TRBD2

cdr3_nt: TGCGCCAGCAAATGGACAGCCACTAGCACAGATACGCAGTATTTT
cdr3_aa: CASKWTATSTDTQYF
v_call: TRBV10-2
cdr3_length: 15
j_call: TRBJ2-3
clone_size: NA
d_call: NA

cdr3_nt: TGTGCCAGCAGTGGCCGACCCAGGACAGGGAGACTAGCGGTCTACAATGAGCAGTTCTTC
cdr3_aa: CASSGRPRTGRLAVYNEQFF
v_call: TRBV28
cdr3_length: 20
j_call: TRBJ2-1
clone_size: NA
d_call: NA

cdr3_nt: TGTGCCAGCAGCGTAGACGGGGGCGGGTTCGGTAATTCACCCCTCCACTTT
cdr3_aa: CASSVDGGGFGNSPLHF
v_call: TRBV9
cdr3_length: 17
j_call: TRBJ1-6
clone_size: few
d_call: NA